Each of the 23 T cell receptor beta chains below was sequenced from the same sample in a study of tissue T cells after allogeneic stem cell transplantation. The time point: mouse harvest day 7 after allogeneic transplant. Mouse grafts combined 10^7 T-cell-depleted bone marrow cells with 10^6 splenic CD5+ T cells. The protocol was immunoSEQ multiplex PCR, while the TCRdb copy is restricted to in-frame clones and leaves out a portion. Among over 6,000 clones listed, roughly half were seen once. Sequencing used gut tissue. These receptors were taken from a female BALB/c mouse given C57BL/6 T cells with graft-versus-host disease after an allogeneic hematopoietic cell transplant.

As concerns this clone: Gene names are mouse gene names. Read data end 1 residue before the CDR3 end; the end is taken from the germline J gene. The J gene is TRBJ1-6, the V gene TRBV26; D uncertain. TRBJ1-6 is annotated as an ORF whose role is uncertain. The CDR3 has 13 residues. Germline V gene lookup returns CDR1 KGHPV and CDR2 FQNQEV (reference sequence). V lost 4 bases and J lost 7, with 8 bases in between. The sequenced part of the CDR3 DNA is TGTGCCAGCAGTCCGGAACAAAATTCGCCCCTCTAC. It yields the protein CASSPEQNSPLY. Given in full, the CDR3 is CASSPEQNSPLYF.

Worth noting for this clone: Genes and germline come from the mouse. The read comes to an end 1 residue before the CDR3 does, leaving the germline J gene to fill in the end. The chain couples TRBV26 to TRBJ1-1; no clear D gene. The germline V gene encodes CDR1 KGHPV and CDR2 FQNQEV (reference sequence). Trimming took off 4 bases at V and 4 bases at J, with 7 bases between the two ends. The CDR3 extends over 12 amino acids. CDR3 in amino acids: CASSPSSTEVFF. The sequenced CDR3 bases are TGTGCCAGCAGTCCCTCCAGCACAGAAGTCTTC.

In the case of this clone: The gene names here belong to mouse. The sequence runs out 1 residue before the end of the CDR3; the remainder is reconstructed from the germline J gene. The rearrangement uses TRBV5 and TRBJ2-1; TRBD2 aligns across 10 bases. CDR1 is LGHNA and CDR2 is YNLKQL in the germline V gene (reference sequence). The junction had 3 bases not matched to a gene; V was cut back by 2 bases and J by 8 bases. This CDR3 has 14 amino acids. The CDR3 DNA, read in part, is TGTGCCAGCAGCCAATACTGGGGGGGGCCTGAGCAGTTC. Residues: CASSQYWGGPEQF. The entire CDR3 reads CASSQYWGGPEQFF.

This clone occurred a few times. Gene names and germline match the mouse. The observed sequence ends 1 residue before the CDR3 terminus, with the missing tail filled in from the germline J gene. The chain couples TRBV16 to TRBJ2-7; 8 bases line up with TRBD1. V shed 5 bases, J shed 2 bases, and the junction held 5 bases outside the gene matches. The CDR3 contains 14 residues. CDR1 and CDR2 (germline): SGHSA, FRNQAP. The CDR3 region is CASSLQGAAYEQYF. The covered CDR3 bases are TGTGCAAGCAGCCTCCAGGGGGCCGCCTATGAACAGTAC. Full variable domain (outside the CDR3, taken from reference TRBV16 and TRBJ2-7): NAGVIQTPRHKVTGKGQEATLWCEPISGHSAVFWYRQTIVQGLEFLTYFRNQAPIDDSGMPKERFSAQMPNQSHSTLKIQSTQPQDSAVYLCASSLQGAAYEQYFGPGTRLTVL.

Remarks on this clone: Genes here carry mouse names. The DNA ends 1 residue before the CDR3 does, and the rest of the CDR3 is filled in from the germline J gene. V and J are TRBV24 and TRBJ2-2, with 10 bases aligning to TRBD1. This CDR3 is built from 13 residues. Germline V gene sequence: CDR1 KGHTA, CDR2 FRNEEI. V lost 8 bases, J lost 4 bases, and 1 base stayed unmatched. The CDR3 reads CASRQGATGQLYF. The CDR3 bases that were read are TGTGCCAGCCGACAGGGGGCCACCGGGCAGCTCTAC.

Turning to this clone: Gene names refer to mouse genes. The read gets to within 1 residue of the CDR3 end, and the germline J gene fills in the rest. The chain couples TRBV3 to TRBJ1-5, with unresolved D. Per the germline V gene, CDR1 is SNHLY and CDR2 is FYNGKV (reference sequence). This CDR3 region has 12 residues. Trimming removed 3 bases from V and 1 base from J, with 1 base in between. The covered CDR3 bases are TGTGCCAGCAGCTTCAACAACCAGGCTCCGCTT. Amino acid sequence: CASSFNNQAPL. The CDR3 in its entirety is CASSFNNQAPLF.

This clone was detected a few times. The germline and genes are mouse ones. The observed sequence ends 1 residue before the CDR3 terminus, with the missing tail filled in from the germline J gene. The rearrangement uses TRBV26 and TRBJ1-2; TRBD1 agrees at 11 bases. In germline, CDR1 is KGHPV, CDR2 FQNQEV (reference sequence). This CDR3 has 14 residues. V lost 6 bases, J lost 4 bases, and 4 bases stayed unmatched. CDR3: CASRPGQGGSDYTF. The sequenced CDR3 bases are TGTGCCAGCAGACCGGGACAGGGGGGCTCCGACTACACC.

This clone has only one observation. Gene labels here are mouse ones. The CDR3 end falls 1 residue outside the read, so it is completed with the germline J gene. The rearrangement links TRBV3 to TRBJ1-4; 7 bases line up with TRBD1. This CDR3 comprises 15 residues. The trim removed 5 bases at V and 5 bases at J, leaving 8 bases unmatched. CDR1 is SNHLY and CDR2 is FYNGKV in the germline V gene (reference sequence). The chain's CDR3 is CASSLRQGANERLFF. The CDR3 bases that were read are TGTGCCAGCAGCCTTCGACAGGGTGCGAACGAAAGATTATTT. Drawing the rest from reference TRBV3 and TRBJ1-4, the complete variable domain is GPKVLQIPSHQIIDMGQMVTLNCDPVSNHLYFYWYKQILGQQMEFLVNFYNGKVMEKSKLFKDQFSVERPDGSYFTLKIQPTALEDSAVYFCASSLRQGANERLFFGHGTKLSVL.

Of note for this clone: Mouse gene names and germline throughout. Sequencing ends 1 residue short of the CDR3 end; the germline J gene provides the rest. The chain uses TRBV26 and TRBJ2-1, with 8 bases matching TRBD1. The CDR3 is 15 residues long. V dropped 4 bases and J dropped 0; count of bases not matched to a gene: 2. Germline CDR1 and CDR2: KGHPV and FQNQEV (reference sequence). The CDR3: CASSRTGYNYAEQFF. CDR3 bases read: TGTGCCAGCAGTCGGACAGGGTATAACTATGCTGAGCAGTTC.

This clone was detected only a few times. All gene names here are mouse names. Read coverage stops 1 residue before the CDR3 terminus; the germline J gene supplies the remainder. The V gene is TRBV3, the J gene TRBJ2-7, with TRBD1 matching over 7 bases. Germline V CDR1 and CDR2: SNHLY, FYNGKV (reference sequence). The CDR3 has 14 residues. J lost 3 bases, V lost 1 base, and 3 bases had no gene match. CDR3 protein: CASSLGDRLYEQYF. CDR3 DNA, as far as it was read: TGTGCCAGCAGCTTAGGGGACAGACTCTATGAACAGTAC.

This clone was seen just once. Mouse germline and gene names are used. Sequencing ends 1 residue short of the CDR3 end; the germline J gene provides the rest. The chain links TRBV3 to TRBJ2-2; 10 positions match TRBD2. V shed 5 bases and J 1 base; nucleotides not matched to a gene: 4. Germline V gives CDR1 SNHLY, CDR2 FYNGKV (reference sequence). CDR3 length: 16 residues. CDR3 sequence: CASSTTGGRNTGQLYF. Partial CDR3 DNA: TGTGCCAGCAGCACGACTGGGGGGCGAAACACCGGGCAGCTCTAC. The full variable domain, in which reference TRBV3 and TRBJ2-2 provide the parts outside the CDR3, is GPKVLQIPSHQIIDMGQMVTLNCDPVSNHLYFYWYKQILGQQMEFLVNFYNGKVMEKSKLFKDQFSVERPDGSYFTLKIQPTALEDSAVYFCASSTTGGRNTGQLYFGEGSKLTVL.

As for this clone: The listed genes are named as in mouse. Read data end 1 residue before the CDR3 end; the end is taken from the germline J gene. The chain employs TRBV13-1 and TRBJ1-4; 8 bases align to TRBD1. This CDR3 is 14 amino acids long. The V gene end was trimmed by 5 bases and the J gene end by 3 bases; junction bases not matched to a gene: 3. Germline assignment: CDR1 NSHNY and CDR2 SYGAGN. The CDR3 is CASRTGDPNERLFF. The CDR3 DNA, read in part, is TGTGCCAGCAGGACAGGGGATCCCAACGAAAGATTATTT.

Note on this clone: Gene names are mouse gene names. This CDR3 is CASSSGVTEVFF. CDR3 DNA (partial): TGTGCCAGCAGCTCAGGGGTCACAGAAGTCTTC. The chain recombines TRBV3 with TRBJ1-1; D possibly corresponds to TRBD1 (6 bases). Read coverage stops 1 residue before the CDR3 terminus; the germline J gene supplies the remainder. This CDR3 is 12 amino acids long. Trimming removed 4 bases from V and 4 bases from J, with 7 bases in between. The germline CDR1 and CDR2 sequences are SNHLY and FYNGKV (reference sequence).

This clone was observed a few times. The genes are named according to mouse. The read is 1 residue too short to cover the CDR3 end, so that end is filled in from the germline J gene. The chain links TRBV24 to TRBJ2-7, with D unclear. There are 11 residues in the CDR3. The germline V gene encodes CDR1 KGHTA and CDR2 FRNEEI. Between the trimmed V and J ends, which lost 4 bases and 3 bases, there was a span of 4 bases. The CDR3 protein is CASSPGYEQYF. The DNA read from the CDR3 is TGTGCCAGCAGTCCGGGCTATGAACAGTAC.

In regard to this clone: Gene names refer to mouse genes. The CDR3 end falls 1 residue outside the read, so it is completed with the germline J gene. This chain joins TRBV20 and TRBJ1-1, with D possibly matching TRBD1 (5 bases). The CDR3 consists of 12 residues. V dropped 0 bases and J dropped 4 bases, with 6 bases sitting between them. Germline CDR1 GFQATS, CDR2 STVNSAI. The CDR3 loop is CGAREGGTEVFF. CDR3 DNA, as far as it was read: TGTGGTGCTAGGGAGGGGGGCACAGAAGTCTTC.

Concerning this clone: Each gene name is a mouse one. Read sequence stops 1 residue before the CDR3 end, and the germline J gene provides the missing end. The chain recombines TRBV16 with TRBJ2-7, with 13 bases that match TRBD2. The length of the CDR3 is 14 residues. Germline loops: CDR1 SGHSA, CDR2 FRNQAP. The V segment lost 5 bases and the J segment 6 bases; nucleotides outside the gene matches: 4. CDR3 residues: CASSLDWGGPEQYF. The part of the CDR3 DNA that was read is TGTGCAAGCAGCCTGGACTGGGGGGGCCCTGAACAGTAC.

This clone has only a few counts. Mouse names are used for the genes. The read finishes 1 residue shy of the CDR3 end, and the germline J gene is used to complete it. The J gene is TRBJ2-7, the V gene TRBV5; 14 nucleotides agree with TRBD2. Germline V gene lookup returns CDR1 LGHNA and CDR2 YNLKQL (reference sequence). V gave up 3 bases and J gave up 7 bases; unmatched junction bases: 2. The length of the CDR3 is 14 residues. Incomplete CDR3 DNA: TGTGCCAGCAGCCAGGGACTGGGGGGGCGGGAACAGTAC. This sequence encodes CASSQGLGGREQY. The CDR3 in its entirety is CASSQGLGGREQYF.

To note about this clone: Germline and genes here are mouse. The CDR3 end falls 1 residue outside the read, so it is completed with the germline J gene. The gene calls are TRBV26 and TRBJ2-4; unclear D gene. Germline CDR1 and CDR2: KGHPV and FQNQEV (reference sequence). Trimming stripped 6 bases from V and 0 bases from J, with 10 bases between. The CDR3 totals 14 residues. The covered CDR3 bases are TGTGCCAGCAGCCCACAGCCTAGTCAAAACACCTTGTAC. Translating it yields CASSPQPSQNTLY. The full CDR3 sequence reads CASSPQPSQNTLYF.

Turning to this clone: The gene names given are mouse names. The CDR3 end is not reached by the read, which stops 1 residue before it; the germline J gene fills it in. The genes are TRBV4 and TRBJ2-5, with TRBD2 matching over 9 bases. The CDR3 is 15 amino acids. V trimming: 3 bases; J trimming: 2 bases; junction bases outside the gene matches: 3. Germline V gene data show CDR1 as LGHDT and CDR2 as YNNKQL (reference sequence). The CDR3 here is CASSYGGASQDTQYF. Partial CDR3 DNA: TGTGCCAGCAGCTATGGGGGGGCGAGCCAAGACACCCAGTAC.

In regard to this clone: Germline and genes here are mouse. The read ends 1 residue before the CDR3 terminus; that terminus is restored from the germline J gene. The rearrangement uses TRBV26 and TRBJ2-1; D possibly corresponds to TRBD1 (5 bases). The CDR3 length is 12 residues. The V and J ends lost 4 bases and 7 bases respectively, with 8 bases between them. CDR1 and CDR2 from the germline V gene are KGHPV and FQNQEV (reference sequence). CDR3 sequence reads: CASSRQTAEQFF. The sequenced part of the CDR3 DNA is TGTGCCAGCAGTCGACAGACGGCTGAGCAGTTC.

On this clone itself: Mouse names are used for the genes. The read stops 1 residue short of the end of the CDR3; the missing end is completed from the germline J gene. The gene calls are TRBV3 and TRBJ2-2; D not certain. V lost 2 bases and J lost 4, with 5 bases in between. The length of the CDR3 is 13 residues. Germline lookup yields CDR1 SNHLY and CDR2 FYNGKV (reference sequence). Partial CDR3 DNA: TGTGCCAGCAGCTTATTGGGCACCGGGCAGCTCTAC. As protein: CASSLLGTGQLY. Given in full, the CDR3 is CASSLLGTGQLYF.

For this clone: The listed genes are named as in mouse. The CDR3 DNA, read in part, is TGTGCCAGCGGTGATGCGCCGGACCTTTCCAACGAAAGATTATTT. Encoded protein: CASGDAPDLSNERLF. In full, the CDR3 is CASGDAPDLSNERLFF. This chain uses TRBV13-2 with TRBJ1-4; D is uncertain. The read halts 1 residue ahead of the CDR3 end, with the missing end drawn from the germline J gene. This CDR3 is built from 16 residues. V lost 0 bases to trimming and J lost 0 bases, with 9 bases between them. Germline V gives CDR1 NNHNN, CDR2 SYGAGS (reference sequence).

This clone has only one observation. The listed genes are named as in mouse. The sequence runs out 1 residue before the end of the CDR3; the remainder is reconstructed from the germline J gene. The chain recombines TRBV23 with TRBJ2-4; TRBD1 is the table's D call and was not checked against the DNA. The length of the CDR3 is 17 residues. Germline V gives CDR1 KGHTA, CDR2 FQNQQP. CDR3: CSSSQSRGQGLQNTLYF. CDR3 DNA (partial): TGCTCCAGCAGTCAATCGAGAGGACAGGGGCTTCAAAACACCTTGTAC.